This T cell receptor beta chain was identified during a study of OX40 agonist ivuxolimab in advanced cancers. Broader study findings: Part of the nonresponder group also had normalized T-cell clonal expansion that was low. CD8+ T cells averaged more expanded clones than CD4+.

Autoimmune disease history or systemic immunosuppression led to patient exclusion. The CDR3 length is 12 residues. The V gene lost 7 bases and the J gene lost 7 bases, with 10 bases spanning the gap. Germline V CDR1 and CDR2: SNHLY, FYNNEI. Clones were sequenced by immunoSEQ multiplex PCR, and TCRdb holds only the in-frame ones, with some missing. The data contain several thousand clones, around 90% of them singletons. Points on this clone: Its matching antigen is unknown.

The specimen was CD4+ or CD8+ T cells sorted from blood, collected in a trial of the OX40 agonist ivuxolimab. This sequence joins TRBV2 and TRBJ2-2, with D hard to call. This sequence was found in an adult with an advanced solid tumor such as melanoma, head and neck, liver or kidney cancer. The CDR3 nucleotides are TGTGCCAGCATTTCGAGAAGCGGGGAGCTGTTTTTT. Its protein is CASISRSGELFF.